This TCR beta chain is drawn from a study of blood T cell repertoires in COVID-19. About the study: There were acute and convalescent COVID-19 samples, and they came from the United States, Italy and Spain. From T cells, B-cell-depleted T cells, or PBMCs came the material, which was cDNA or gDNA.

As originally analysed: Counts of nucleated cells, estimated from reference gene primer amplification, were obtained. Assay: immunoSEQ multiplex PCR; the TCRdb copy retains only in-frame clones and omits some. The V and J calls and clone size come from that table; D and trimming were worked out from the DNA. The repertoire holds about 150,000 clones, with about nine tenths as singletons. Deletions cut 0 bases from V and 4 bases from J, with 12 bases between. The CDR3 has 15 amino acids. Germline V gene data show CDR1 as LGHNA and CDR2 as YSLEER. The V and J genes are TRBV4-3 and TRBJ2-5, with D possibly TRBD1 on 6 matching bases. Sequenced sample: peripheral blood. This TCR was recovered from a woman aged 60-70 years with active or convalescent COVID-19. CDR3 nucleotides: TGCGCCAGCAGCCAAGAATTGGCAGGGGCAGAGACCCAGTACTTC. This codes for CASSQELAGAETQYF.